This TCR beta chain was retrieved from a study of T cells after yellow fever vaccination. As for the study in general: Each low-cell-number fraction was prepared by means of SMART-Seq v4 Ultra Low Input. Study findings and constraints: Reappearing after the booster were most of the clones from primary vaccination (roughly 95% CD4, 70% to 90% CD8).

Universal primer sites and UMIs were introduced during 5'RACE template-switching synthesis of TCR cDNA. A single record per CDR3 protein comes from TCRdb applying MiXCR to the 5' RACE reads. The data show about 63,000 distinct CDR3 sequences, approximately 7.4% seen once. This CDR3 is 16 amino acids long. CDR1 is MGHDK, CDR2 SYGVNS, per germline. The V end lost 1 base, the J end lost 2 bases, and 14 bases lay between the germline ends. This clonotype has at least ten counts. Its antigen remains unidentified. The genes are TRBV25-1 and TRBJ2-5; tentatively, D is TRBD2 (6 bases). This specimen was CD8+ T cells sorted from PBMCs, taken 15 days after the yellow fever booster vaccination. The sequence was collected from a man aged 25 to 45 who received the YFV17D yellow fever vaccine. This chain's CDR3 is CASSELGGSEQETQYF. The CDR3 DNA reads TGTGCCAGCAGTGAATTGGGAGGATCGGAACAAGAGACCCAGTACTTC.